A single sample is the source of the 27 T cell receptor beta chains below, sequenced in a study of cytomegalovirus exposure and HLA in healthy donors (dated 2017 in TCRdb). Library prep was done by the immunoSEQ multiplex PCR assay. A mixture of 60 forward primers for TCR Vbeta segments and 13 reverse primers for TCR Jbeta segments was used in the multiplex PCR. What TCRdb holds here is the immuneACCESS table cut down to in-frame rearrangements. Part of the clones is not present; checked against another copy, under half of the missing clones reflect an unresolved V gene, and the others are unexplained. The sample table shows 150,000 or so clones, and roughly 80% are seen once. The top ten clones comprise approximately 2.1% of the sample. Sequenced: PBMCs. The receptors originated from a man between 50 and 59 years old in good health and CMV-seropositive.

The genes are TRBV6-5 and TRBJ1-5; D call uncertain. CDR3 length: 11 residues. V lost 9 bases, J lost 7 bases, and 10 bases lay in between. Germline CDR1 is MNHEY and CDR2 is SVGAGI. CDR3: CASSQTQPQHF. The CDR3 DNA reads TGTGCCAGTAGCCAGACGCAGCCCCAGCATTTT.

This clone has just a few counts. Other DNA sequences in this specimen translate into the identical CDR3. This chain uses TRBV5-1 with TRBJ2-3; TRBD1 agrees at 10 bases. Trimming took 0 bases from V and 6 from J; bases not matched to a gene: 1. This CDR3 has 14 residues. Germline CDR1 reads SGHRS; CDR2 reads YFSETQ. Here the CDR3 reads CASSLGQGADTQYF. The DNA for the CDR3 is TGCGCCAGCAGCTTGGGACAGGGGGCGGATACGCAGTATTTT. The full variable domain, in which reference TRBV5-1 and TRBJ2-3 provide the parts outside the CDR3, is KAGVTQTPRYLIKTRGQQVTLSCSPISGHRSVSWYQQTPGQGLQFLFEYFSETQRNKGNFPGRFSGRQFSNSRSEMNVSTLELGDSALYLCASSLGQGADTQYFGPGTRLTVL.

CDR3 bases: TGTGCCAGTAGTGCGTACCAAGAGACCCAGTACTTC. It translates to CASSAYQETQYF. V usage is TRBV19 and J usage is TRBJ2-5; no definite D call. Between the trimmed V and J ends, which lost 5 bases and 0 bases, there was a span of 4 bases. Per germline, CDR1 LNHDA and CDR2 SQIVND (reference sequence). The CDR3 consists of 12 residues.

The chain uses TRBV2 and TRBJ2-7; tentatively, D is TRBD1 (6 bases). The V and J ends lost 6 bases and 2 bases respectively, with 11 bases between them. CDR1 and CDR2 from the germline V gene are SNHLY and FYNNEI. The CDR3 spans 13 residues. The CDR3 protein is CASSRDTAYEQYF. The CDR3 coding sequence is TGTGCCAGCAGCCGGGACACGGCCTACGAGCAGTACTTC.

Written as DNA, the CDR3 is TGCGCCAGCAGTGGAGGCCCTGGAGGAGATACGCAGTATTTT. Translation: CASSGGPGGDTQYF. The rearrangement uses TRBV10-1 and TRBJ2-3; weak D call: TRBD2 (5 bases). Trimming removed 4 bases from V and 5 bases from J, with 13 bases in between. The CDR3 covers 14 residues. Germline lookup yields CDR1 WNHNN and CDR2 SYGVQD (reference sequence).

Regarding this clone: Other DNA sequences of this sample code for an identical CDR3. This chain uses TRBV9 with TRBJ2-7; 8 bases line up with TRBD1. With 1 base clipped from V and 4 bases from J, the junction kept 4 bases outside the gene matches. The length of the CDR3 is 14 residues. Germline assignment: CDR1 SGDLS and CDR2 YYNGEE. CDR3 nucleotides: TGTGCCAGCAGCGTAAGGGACAGGTCTTACGAGCAGTACTTC. Its translation: CASSVRDRSYEQYF. The variable domain in full, with the rest retrieved from reference TRBV9 and TRBJ2-7, is DSGVTQTPKHLITATGQRVTLRCSPRSGDLSVYWYQQSLDQGLQFLIQYYNGEERAKGNILERFSAQQFPDLHSELNLSSLELGDSALYFCASSVRDRSYEQYFGPGTRLTVT.

V is TRBV13 and J is TRBJ2-7; TRBD1 might be the D (5 bases). The germline CDR1 and CDR2 sequences are PRHDT and FYEKMQ (reference sequence). Trimming removed 6 bases at V and 2 bases at J, with 8 bases between. The CDR3 spans 12 residues. In nucleotides, the CDR3 is TGTGCCAGCAGTTTCAGGGCCTACGAGCAGTACTTC. The encoded protein is CASSFRAYEQYF.

The rearrangement links TRBV7-2 to TRBJ2-3, with no clear D. The V end was cut by 1 base, the J end by 2 bases, with 7 bases between. The germline gives CDR1 SGHTA, CDR2 FQGNSA. The CDR3 spans 14 residues. This CDR3 is CASSLEQITDTQYF. The CDR3 DNA reads TGTGCCAGCAGCTTAGAACAGATCACAGATACGCAGTATTTT. Filled out from reference TRBV7-2 and TRBJ2-3, the complete variable domain reads GAGVSQSPSNKVTEKGKDVELRCDPISGHTALYWYRQSLGQGLEFLIYFQGNSAPDKSGLPSDRFSAERTGGSVSTLTIQRTQQEDSAVYLCASSLEQITDTQYFGPGTRLTVL.

The chain couples TRBV4-2 to TRBJ2-3; weak D call: TRBD1 (6 bases). V was shortened by 0 bases and J by 3 bases, with 10 bases between the two germline ends. Germline V CDR1 and CDR2: LGHNA, YNFKEQ. The CDR3 extends over 15 amino acids. CDR3 DNA: TGTGCCAGCAGCCAAGATTCAAGGGGGACAGATACGCAGTATTTT. Protein sequence: CASSQDSRGTDTQYF.

The J gene is TRBJ2-5, the V gene TRBV2; tentative D call: TRBD1 (6 bases). Germline lookup yields CDR1 SNHLY and CDR2 FYNNEI. The CDR3 spans 18 residues. Trimming left V 4 bases short and J 3 bases short, with 24 bases between. CDR3 protein: CASSADGANRAEEETQYF. The DNA for the CDR3 is TGTGCCAGCAGTGCAGATGGGGCTAACAGGGCGGAGGAAGAGACCCAGTACTTC.

This clone was counted a few times. This chain connects TRBV7-6 to TRBJ2-7; 8 positions agree with TRBD1. V was pared by 5 bases and J by 5 bases, with 8 bases of the junction left unmatched. The germline V gene encodes CDR1 SGHVS and CDR2 FNYEAQ. The CDR3 contains 14 residues. Here the CDR3 DNA reads TGTGCCAGCAGCCGCCGGACAGGGCTGAACGAGCAGTACTTC. Translating it yields CASSRRTGLNEQYF.

The chain is built from TRBV7-9 and TRBJ2-3; tentatively, D is TRBD2 (8 bases). With 5 bases removed from V and 2 bases from J, the gap between germline ends came to 20 bases. In germline, CDR1 is SEHNR, CDR2 FQNEAQ (reference sequence). The CDR3 consists of 17 residues. CDR3 bases: TGTGCCAGCAGCCCCTACCGGGAGGGGGCGATCACAGATACGCAGTATTTT. This gives the protein CASSPYREGAITDTQYF.

The V call is TRBV5-1, the J call TRBJ2-7; TRBD1 aligns across 10 bases. V shed 0 bases and J 3 bases; nucleotides not matched to a gene: 6. Germline V gene data show CDR1 as SGHRS and CDR2 as YFSETQ. The CDR3 is 16 residues long. The CDR3 is CASSLDGTGVGYEQYF. Here the CDR3 DNA reads TGCGCCAGCAGCTTGGACGGGACAGGGGTTGGCTACGAGCAGTACTTC. The full variable domain, with the rest looked up from reference TRBV5-1 and TRBJ2-7, is KAGVTQTPRYLIKTRGQQVTLSCSPISGHRSVSWYQQTPGQGLQFLFEYFSETQRNKGNFPGRFSGRQFSNSRSEMNVSTLELGDSALYLCASSLDGTGVGYEQYFGPGTRLTVT.

The chain joins TRBV25-1 to TRBJ2-3; tentative D call: TRBD1 (6 bases). The germline gives CDR1 MGHDK, CDR2 SYGVNS. The CDR3 has 15 residues. Trimming cost V 3 bases and J 3 bases, with 13 bases left between them. CDR3 loop: CASSDHRVKTDTQYF. CDR3 bases: TGTGCCAGCAGTGACCACAGGGTAAAGACAGATACGCAGTATTTT.

CDR3 DNA sequence: TGTGCCAGCAGCGCAAGGGGGACAGGAGAGTTTTGGGAGACCCAGTACTTC. Residues: CASSARGTGEFWETQYF. This chain uses TRBV9 with TRBJ2-5; 8 nucleotides match TRBD1. The CDR3 loop spans 17 amino acids. The trim removed 3 bases at V and 5 bases at J, leaving 15 bases unmatched. CDR1 SGDLS and CDR2 YYNGEE come from the germline V gene. The full variable domain, in which reference TRBV9 and TRBJ2-5 provide the parts outside the CDR3, is DSGVTQTPKHLITATGQRVTLRCSPRSGDLSVYWYQQSLDQGLQFLIQYYNGEERAKGNILERFSAQQFPDLHSELNLSSLELGDSALYFCASSARGTGEFWETQYFGPGTRLLVL.

The chain recombines TRBV7-3 with TRBJ2-2, with 13 positions matching TRBD2. Germline CDR1 is SGHTA and CDR2 is FQGTGA. V shed 6 bases and J 5 bases; nucleotides not matched to a gene: 3. The CDR3 is 15 residues long. The CDR3 loop reads CASRLAGGGTGELFF. The DNA for the CDR3 is TGTGCCAGCAGACTAGCGGGGGGGGGTACCGGGGAGCTGTTTTTT.

The CDR3 nucleotides are TGCGCCAGCAGCCCTCTGGACACCGGCTTGAACACTGAAGCTTTCTTT. This sequence encodes CASSPLDTGLNTEAFF. This chain joins TRBV5-1 and TRBJ1-1, with D tentatively TRBD1 (5 bases). Per the germline V gene, CDR1 is SGHRS and CDR2 is YFSETQ. The CDR3 is made up of 16 amino acids. Trimming took off 4 bases at V and 0 bases at J, with 16 bases between the two ends. Based on the CDR3 plus reference TRBV5-1 and TRBJ1-1, the full variable domain is KAGVTQTPRYLIKTRGQQVTLSCSPISGHRSVSWYQQTPGQGLQFLFEYFSETQRNKGNFPGRFSGRQFSNSRSEMNVSTLELGDSALYLCASSPLDTGLNTEAFFGQGTRLTVV.

This clone was counted only a few times. The V gene is TRBV19, the J gene TRBJ1-2; the match to TRBD1 covers 7 bases. J lost 8 bases, V lost 5 bases, and 8 bases had no gene match. CDR3 size: 13 residues. The germline CDR1 and CDR2 sequences are LNHDA and SQIVND (reference sequence). The DNA of the CDR3 is TGTGCCAGTAGTCCGGGACAGTTGGAAGGCTACACCTTC. Its translation is CASSPGQLEGYTF.

The V gene is TRBV5-5, the J gene TRBJ1-5; D gene unclear. The V end lost 0 bases, the J end lost 5 bases, and 9 bases lay between the germline ends. CDR1 SGHKS and CDR2 YYEKEE come from the germline V gene (reference sequence). This CDR3 comprises 14 residues. CDR3 protein: CASSLALLDQPQHF. CDR3 bases: TGTGCCAGCAGCTTGGCGCTCTTAGATCAGCCCCAGCATTTT.

The gene calls are TRBV5-5 and TRBJ1-1; unclear D gene. CDR1 is SGHKS and CDR2 is YYEKEE in the germline V gene (reference sequence). V was shortened by 4 bases and J by 1 base, with 5 bases between the two germline ends. This CDR3 has 12 residues. The CDR3 nucleotides read TGTGCCAGCAGCCTCTGGAACACTGAAGCTTTCTTT. This codes for CASSLWNTEAFF. The whole variable domain, filled in from reference TRBV5-5 and TRBJ1-1, reads DAGVTQSPTHLIKTRGQQVTLRCSPISGHKSVSWYQQVLGQGPQFIFQYYEKEERGRGNFPDRFSARQFPNYSSELNVNALLLGDSALYLCASSLWNTEAFFGQGTRLTVV.

The V gene is TRBV7-9, the J gene TRBJ2-5; D perhaps matches TRBD2 (5 bases). CDR1 is SEHNR and CDR2 is FQNEAQ in the germline V gene (reference sequence). This CDR3 has 18 residues. V was cut by 7 bases and J by 0 bases, with 24 bases left in between. This CDR3 reads CASTPSRPRGLYQETQYF. The CDR3 DNA sequence: TGTGCCAGCACCCCCTCCCGACCCCGGGGTTTGTACCAAGAGACCCAGTACTTC.

The chain combines TRBV18 with TRBJ2-7, with 7 nucleotides matching TRBD1. Losses at the gene ends were 5 bases for V and 0 bases for J; bases not matched to a gene: 10. Per the germline V gene, CDR1 is KGHSH and CDR2 is LQKENI. The CDR3 contains 16 residues. The CDR3 here is CASSSWTGRSSYEQYF. In nucleotides, the CDR3 is TGTGCCAGCTCATCCTGGACAGGCAGAAGCTCCTACGAGCAGTACTTC.

The chain links TRBV10-3 to TRBJ2-5; 12 bases agree with TRBD2. CDR3 length equals 17 residues. The V segment lost 0 bases and the J segment 4 bases; nucleotides outside the gene matches: 6. Germline values: CDR1 ENHRY, CDR2 SYGVKD. Here the CDR3 DNA reads TGTGCCATCAGTGAGTCATCTAGCGGGGGGGTTGGAGAGACCCAGTACTTC. Encoded protein: CAISESSSGGVGETQYF.

The rearrangement joins TRBV19 to TRBJ2-3; 10 bases fit TRBD2. V trimming: 3 bases; J trimming: 5 bases; junction bases outside the gene matches: 8. The CDR3 consists of 16 residues. CDR1 is LNHDA and CDR2 is SQIVND in the germline V gene (reference sequence). CDR3 coding DNA: TGTGCCAGTAGTATGGCGGCTAGCGGGGGACGAGATACGCAGTATTTT. Translation: CASSMAASGGRDTQYF.

The J gene is TRBJ2-1, the V gene TRBV5-1; possibly TRBD1 for D (5 bases). Trimming removed 4 bases from V and 4 bases from J, with 15 bases in between. Germline assignment: CDR1 SGHRS and CDR2 YFSETQ. There are 15 residues in the CDR3. CDR3 protein: CASSQQGRGYNEQFF. In DNA form, the CDR3 reads TGCGCCAGCAGCCAGCAGGGAAGGGGTTACAATGAGCAGTTCTTC.

The V call is TRBV6-4, the J call TRBJ1-2; unclear D gene. Germline CDR1 and CDR2: MRHNA and SNTAGT. V was pared by 2 bases and J by 2 bases, with 12 bases between. The CDR3 consists of 15 residues. In DNA form, the CDR3 reads TGTGCCAGCAGTGACAGTTTTCCGGGGAACTATGGCTACACCTTC. It yields the protein CASSDSFPGNYGYTF.

This clone has more than one count but fewer than ten. This chain joins TRBV7-9 and TRBJ1-4; 7 nucleotides agree with TRBD1. V shed 5 bases, J shed 0 bases, and the junction held 3 bases outside the gene matches. Germline values: CDR1 SEHNR, CDR2 FQNEAQ (reference sequence). CDR3 length equals 15 residues. CDR3 DNA sequence: TGTGCCAGCAGCCCCGGGACAGCAACTAATGAAAAACTGTTTTTT. Its translation is CASSPGTATNEKLFF.